These T cell receptor beta chains were read from a single sample in a study of shared T cell receptors in the human thymus. Some clones are missing from TCRdb's copy, which holds only in-frame ones; the method was immunoSEQ multiplex PCR. The sample holds about 660,000 clones, over 75% seen once. These data were also reused for a study on human thymus T cells.

Sequenced sample: thymocytes. The receptors shown here come from a boy younger than two with a congenital heart defect. The CDR3 runs from the conserved cysteine through the conserved F or W. A D gene is named only where the DNA matches it firmly. Clone size is given for some rows only: seen once, a few or many times, or a class if the clone is expanded.

>-|TRBJ2-1|15|TRBV7-9|TRBD2
TGTGCCAGCAGCGCGCGCGGGGGAGCCAGAACTGGGCAGTTCTTC
CASSARGGARTGQFF
>-|TRBJ1-2|16|TRBV6-1|-
TGTGCCAGCAGTGAAGATTCCTTCGAGCCTAACTATGGCTACACCTTC
CASSEDSFEPNYGYTF
>-|TRBJ2-1|16|TRBV5-1|TRBD2
TGCGCCAGCAGGGGGAAGGGTAGCGGGAGAGACAATGAGCAGTTCTTC
CASRGKGSGRDNEQFF
>-|TRBJ2-7|17|TRBV7-8|TRBD2
TGTGCCAGCAGCTTTATCCCAAGACTAGCGGGACGTCGGGAGCAGTACTTC
CASSFIPRLAGRREQYF
>-|TRBJ2-7|15|TRBV4-1|TRBD1
TGCGCCAGCAGCTTCCTCAGGACAGGGACCTACGAGCAGTACTTC
CASSFLRTGTYEQYF
>-|TRBJ1-2|13|TRBV18|-
TGTGCCACTTACAACAGGGATAACTATGGCTACACCTTC
CATYNRDNYGYTF
>-|TRBJ1-4|14|TRBV27|-
TGTGCCAGCAGTCCTAGGGGCCTTTGGAGGGAACTGTTTTTT
CASSPRGLWRELFF
>-|TRBJ1-2|14|TRBV18|-
TGTGCCAGCTCCCCCGGGGATGCTAACTATGGCTACACCTTC
CASSPGDANYGYTF
>-|TRBJ2-3|20|TRBV15|TRBD2
TGTGCCACCAGCAGAGATCGGGGAGCGGGAGGGCCCTTCCCCACAGATACGCAGTATTTT
CATSRDRGAGGPFPTDTQYF
>-|TRBJ2-5|20|TRBV19|TRBD2
TGTGCCAGTAGTATTGAGTTGGGACTAGCGGGAGAGGGGGCACGAGAGACCCAGTACTTC
CASSIELGLAGEGARETQYF
>-|TRBJ2-3|17|TRBV5-4|TRBD2
TGTGCCAGCAGCCCGCGCGGGGCGGGGGAGGTGAGAGATACGCAGTATTTT
CASSPRGAGEVRDTQYF
>-|TRBJ1-4|16|TRBV7-9|-
TGTGCCAGCAGCGCAGCCGACAGGACTGGAAGCGAAAAACTGTTTTTT
CASSAADRTGSEKLFF
>-|TRBJ2-7|14|TRBV27|-
TGTGCCAGCAGTTTTAACAGTTCCTTCTACGAGCAGTACTTC
CASSFNSSFYEQYF
>-|TRBJ2-3|14|TRBV30|TRBD2
TGTGCCTGGACACTAGCGGGAAACACAGATACGCAGTATTTT
CAWTLAGNTDTQYF
>-|TRBJ2-3|13|TRBV5-4|-
TGTGCCAGCAGCCCGGAGGGGACAGATACGCAGTATTTT
CASSPEGTDTQYF
>-|TRBJ1-5|14|TRBV5-6|TRBD1
TGTGCCAGCAGCTTGGGGCAGGGGGACCAGCCCCAGCATTTT
CASSLGQGDQPQHF
>-|TRBJ2-2|14|TRBV30|-
TGTGCCTGGAGTAGGGGACAGAACACCGGGGAGCTGTTTTTT
CAWSRGQNTGELFF
>-|TRBJ1-5|16|TRBV5-8|TRBD1
TGTGCCAGCAGCCGCACTGATGACGGGACAGATCAGCCCCAGCATTTT
CASSRTDDGTDQPQHF
>-|TRBJ1-1|18|TRBV5-1|-
TGCGCCAGCAGCCTCCCCGACAGCCAAAAAAACATGAACACTGAAGCTTTCTTT
CASSLPDSQKNMNTEAFF
>-|TRBJ1-4|14|TRBV27|-
TGTGCCAGCAGTTCAAGACAGGCCTCTGAAAAACTGTTTTTT
CASSSRQASEKLFF
>-|TRBJ2-4|14|TRBV2|-
TGTGCCAGCATCGGTCGGGAAGCCAAAAACATTCAGTACTTC
CASIGREAKNIQYF
>once|TRBJ2-7|16|TRBV5-1|TRBD2
TGCGCCAGCAGCTTGGACGTAGCGGGAGTCTGGGGCGAGCAGTACTTC
CASSLDVAGVWGEQYF